A single sample is the source of the 32 T cell receptor beta chains below, sequenced in a study of vaccination effects on CD4 cells after COVID-19 (dated 2022 in TCRdb). The method behind the library was the immunoSEQ multiplex PCR assay. Imported from immuneACCESS, the table was reduced by TCRdb to in-frame sequences with V and J called. These copies leave out some clones; in studies compared against another copy, an unresolved V gene accounts for under half, and the cause of the remainder is not known. The sample includes about 32,000 clones, with 72% observed a single time. About 12% of the sample is taken by the ten largest. The ViraFEST assay stimulated PBMC with viral peptide pools and then used TCR sequencing to identify antigen-specific CD4+ T cell clonotypes by expansion. After roughly 11 days of culture, CD4+ T cells were isolated with the EasySep CD4+ T cell isolation kit. Two doses of either the BNT162b2 or the mRNA-1273 mRNA SARS-CoV-2 vaccine were administered to participants.

Which antigens these TCRs recognize remains unknown. The starting material was CD4+ T cells from PBMCs cultured with HCoV-229E spike peptides, obtained after COVID-19 vaccination. The cell subset or site label, read with the paper, signifies: HCoV-229E spike overlapping peptide pool stimulation. The receptors were sampled from a human donor who received a COVID-19 vaccine.

The chain couples TRBV4-1 to TRBJ2-2, with TRBD2 identical over 8 bases. CDR3 length: 17 residues. V was clipped by 1 base and J by 0 bases; unmatched bases: 4. Germline CDR1 MGHRA, CDR2 YSYEKL. CDR3 loop: CASSQVRGGPNTGELFF. The CDR3 bases are TGCGCCAGCAGCCAAGTCCGGGGGGGGCCGAACACCGGGGAGCTGTTTTTT.

The J gene is TRBJ1-1, the V gene TRBV3-1 (or the pseudogene TRBV3-2), with D possibly being TRBD1 (6 bases). This CDR3 region has 17 residues. Trimming left V 6 bases short and J 6 bases short, with 26 bases between. The germline CDR1 and CDR2 sequences are LGHDT and YNNKEL (reference sequence). This chain's CDR3 is CASSYPPRGKFFPEAFF. CDR3 in DNA: TGTGCCAGCAGTTACCCCCCCAGGGGCAAGTTTTTCCCTGAAGCTTTCTTT.

This clone was counted once. The V and J genes are TRBV4-1 and TRBJ2-1; D is perhaps TRBD2 (7 bases). The CDR3 contains 15 residues. Trimming pared 3 bases from V and 12 bases from J, leaving 21 bases between. The germline CDR1 and CDR2 sequences are MGHRA and YSYEKL. The CDR3 region has the DNA TGCGCCAGCAGCCAGGCTGGTGAAAGGGGGGGTGGGCAGTTCTTC. Amino acids: CASSQAGERGGGQFF.

The V and J genes are TRBV19 and TRBJ1-2; 12 nucleotides agree with TRBD1. Germline loops: CDR1 LNHDA, CDR2 SQIVND (reference sequence). The CDR3 totals 16 residues. The V gene end was trimmed by 5 bases and the J gene end by 4 bases; junction bases not matched to a gene: 8. CDR3 protein: CASSDRDRGRSYGYTF. Here the CDR3 DNA reads TGTGCCAGTAGTGACCGGGACAGGGGGCGAAGCTATGGCTACACCTTC.

The chain has TRBV5-4 and TRBJ2-5; 11 nucleotides line up with TRBD1. Germline assignment: CDR1 SGHNT and CDR2 YYREEE (reference sequence). CDR3 length: 16 amino acids. With V trimmed by 4 bases and J by 11 bases, 16 bases remained unmatched. In DNA form, the CDR3 reads TGTGCCAGCAGCCCTGGGGGAGGGACAGGGGGTCCCAGTCAGTACTTC. Amino acids: CASSPGGGTGGPSQYF.

V is TRBV7-9 and J is TRBJ2-5; 13 positions match TRBD2. This CDR3 region has 15 residues. The V gene's germline CDR1 is SEHNR and CDR2 FQNEAQ (reference sequence). V trimming: 5 bases; J trimming: 5 bases; junction bases outside the gene matches: 5. The CDR3 DNA reads as TGTGCCAGCAGCCCGGGACTAGCGGGATCGGAGACCCAGTACTTC. Protein sequence: CASSPGLAGSETQYF. Full variable domain (rest looked up from reference TRBV7-9 and TRBJ2-5): DTGVSQNPRHKITKRGQNVTFRCDPISEHNRLYWYRQTLGQGPEFLTYFQNEAQLEKSRLLSDRFSAERPKGSFSTLEIQRTEQGDSAMYLCASSPGLAGSETQYFGPGTRLLVL.

The chain employs TRBV5-1 and TRBJ2-2, with 9 nucleotides matching TRBD2. CDR1 is SGHRS, CDR2 YFSETQ, per germline. V was clipped by 2 bases and J by 2 bases; unmatched bases: 4. The CDR3 has 16 amino acids. CDR3 DNA sequence: TGCGCCAGCAGCTTTTTAGCGGGAGATAACACCGGGGAGCTGTTTTTT. Protein product: CASSFLAGDNTGELFF. Supplemented by reference TRBV5-1 and TRBJ2-2, the full variable domain reads KAGVTQTPRYLIKTRGQQVTLSCSPISGHRSVSWYQQTPGQGLQFLFEYFSETQRNKGNFPGRFSGRQFSNSRSEMNVSTLELGDSALYLCASSFLAGDNTGELFFGEGSRLTVL.

The rearrangement joins TRBV9 to TRBJ1-3; weak D call: TRBD1 (5 bases). This CDR3 is built from 15 residues. Trimming shortened V by 3 bases and J by 0 bases, and 10 bases separated the two germline ends. Germline lookup yields CDR1 SGDLS and CDR2 YYNGEE. CDR3 residues: CASSAGFSSGNTIYF. The CDR3 DNA reads TGTGCCAGCAGCGCAGGGTTTAGCTCTGGAAACACCATATATTTT.

A few counts support this clone. This rearrangement joins TRBV3-1 (or the pseudogene TRBV3-2) to TRBJ1-5, with a weak D call TRBD1 (5 bases). V was cut by 0 bases and J by 5 bases, with 11 bases left in between. The CDR3 contains 15 residues. CDR1 LGHDT and CDR2 YNNKEL come from the germline V gene (reference sequence). The CDR3 nucleotides read TGTGCCAGCAGCCAAGACGGAGGGGCCCATCAGCCCCAGCATTTT. Its translation is CASSQDGGAHQPQHF.

V and J are TRBV11-2 and TRBJ2-1; D is uncertain. Trimming took 0 bases from V and 2 from J, leaving 8 bases between them. This CDR3 has 15 residues. CDR1 and CDR2 from the germline V gene are SGHAT and FQNNGV. The CDR3 DNA follows: TGTGCCAGCAGCTTAGACCCCACCCCCTACAATGAGCAGTTCTTC. This codes for CASSLDPTPYNEQFF.

This clone was found a few times. The chain is built from TRBV23-1 and TRBJ2-7; TRBD1 matches 8 bases. TRBV23-1 carries the ORF label, with uncertain function. Trimming took 1 base from V and 2 from J; bases not matched to a gene: 4. CDR3 length: 15 amino acids. The CDR3 DNA sequence: TGCGCCAGCAGTCAATGGGACAGGTCGACCTACGAGCAGTACTTC. Its translation is CASSQWDRSTYEQYF.

The gene calls are TRBV6-5 and TRBJ1-1; 7 nucleotides line up with TRBD1. Trimming took 6 bases from V and 4 from J; bases not matched to a gene: 5. There are 13 residues in the CDR3. The germline V gene has CDR1 MNHEY and CDR2 SVGAGI. CDR3 in amino acids: CASSSTGLTEAFF. CDR3 nucleotides: TGTGCCAGCAGCTCGACAGGGCTCACTGAAGCTTTCTTT.

This chain joins TRBV27 and TRBJ1-2; D perhaps matches TRBD1 (6 bases). This CDR3 is built from 17 residues. V gave up 5 bases and J gave up 3 bases, with 22 bases separating them. The germline V gene encodes CDR1 MNHEY and CDR2 SMNVEV (reference sequence). The CDR3 region is CASSTRTEILSHYGYTF. For the CDR3, the DNA is TGTGCCAGCAGTACCCGGACAGAGATCCTTTCTCACTATGGCTACACCTTC.

In this sample, this clone turned up a few times. This chain links TRBV27 with TRBJ2-2; D perhaps matches TRBD2 (6 bases). Per the germline V gene, CDR1 is MNHEY and CDR2 is SMNVEV (reference sequence). The CDR3 has 14 amino acids. V dropped 5 bases and J dropped 5 bases, with 12 bases sitting between them. The CDR3 DNA follows: TGTGCCAGCAGTGCGCGGGACCTAACCGGGGAGCTGTTTTTT. The encoded protein is CASSARDLTGELFF.

This chain links TRBV4-2 with TRBJ2-3, with a possible D match to TRBD2 (6 bases). CDR1 and CDR2 (germline): LGHNA, YNFKEQ. Trimming removed 8 bases at V and 9 bases at J, with 18 bases between. The CDR3 runs 13 residues. The CDR3 spells CASRGGTGGTQYF. The CDR3 DNA follows: TGTGCCAGCCGGGGCGGGACCGGTGGAACGCAGTATTTT.

This chain uses TRBV14 with TRBJ1-4; 7 bases line up with TRBD1. Germline values: CDR1 SGHDN, CDR2 FVKESK. With V trimmed by 4 bases and J by 0 bases, 8 bases remained unmatched. The CDR3 runs to 17 residues. CDR3 sequence: CASSPGTATTTNEKLFF. In DNA form, the CDR3 reads TGTGCCAGCAGCCCCGGGACAGCCACTACAACTAATGAAAAACTGTTTTTT.

The V call is TRBV7-9, the J call TRBJ2-3, with D perhaps matching TRBD2 (6 bases). The germline V gene has CDR1 SEHNR and CDR2 FQNEAQ (reference sequence). The CDR3 contains 14 residues. V lost 5 bases to trimming and J lost 7 bases, with 16 bases between them. CDR3 region: CASSPRRGVNTQYF. The CDR3 DNA is TGTGCCAGCAGCCCACGGAGGGGCGTAAATACGCAGTATTTT.

V usage is TRBV5-1 and J usage is TRBJ2-7; tentatively, D is TRBD1 (5 bases). V dropped 5 bases and J dropped 3 bases, with 9 bases sitting between them. The CDR3 consists of 12 residues. Germline CDR1 and CDR2: SGHRS and YFSETQ. The CDR3 region is CASRDIYYEQYF. DNA of the CDR3: TGCGCCAGCAGGGACATCTACTACGAGCAGTACTTC.

This clone came up a few times. The gene calls are TRBV4-1 and TRBJ2-7, with 9 bases aligning to TRBD1. The CDR3 spans 15 residues. Trimming took 4 bases from V and 1 from J; bases not matched to a gene: 5. Germline assignment: CDR1 MGHRA and CDR2 YSYEKL. The CDR3 region is CASSRPGTGSYEQYF. CDR3 nucleotide sequence: TGCGCCAGCAGCCGCCCCGGGACAGGGTCCTACGAGCAGTACTTC.

The genes are TRBV5-1 and TRBJ1-4; the D gene is possibly TRBD1 (5 bases). The CDR3 covers 15 residues. V was trimmed by 7 bases and J by 5 bases, leaving 18 bases between them. Germline CDR1 SGHRS, CDR2 YFSETQ. This CDR3 is CASAPQDSLNEKLFF. CDR3 coding DNA: TGCGCCAGCGCCCCCCAAGACAGCCTAAATGAAAAACTGTTTTTT.

This chain joins TRBV20-1 and TRBJ1-2, with D unclear. Germline V CDR1 and CDR2: DFQATT, SNEGSKA (reference sequence). The CDR3 totals 12 residues. The V end lost 3 bases, the J end lost 8 bases, and 13 bases lay between the germline ends. The CDR3 DNA is TGCAGTGCTAGTGTGGGTCTGAGCGGCTACACCTTC. Translated, it gives CSASVGLSGYTF.

The V gene is TRBV13, the J gene TRBJ2-7; D uncertain. The ends were cut back, 2 bases at V and 3 bases at J, with 5 bases in the middle. The CDR3 loop spans 12 amino acids. Germline V gene sequence: CDR1 PRHDT, CDR2 FYEKMQ (reference sequence). The CDR3 coding sequence is TGTGCCAGCAGCTTAAGAGACTACGAGCAGTACTTC. Translated: CASSLRDYEQYF.

V is TRBV20-1 and J is TRBJ2-3, with D maybe TRBD2 (6 bases). Germline CDR1 and CDR2: DFQATT and SNEGSKA (reference sequence). With 7 bases removed from V and 9 bases from J, the gap between germline ends came to 14 bases. This CDR3 is 11 amino acids long. For the CDR3, the DNA is TGCAGTGGCCAACCCGGAGGGACGCAGTATTTT. Translation: CSGQPGGTQYF.

This chain links TRBV7-9 with TRBJ1-5; D uncertain. Trimming left V 1 base short and J 8 bases short, with 12 bases between. Germline CDR1 SEHNR, CDR2 FQNEAQ (reference sequence). This CDR3 is 14 amino acids long. The DNA of the CDR3 is TGTGCCAGCAGCTTAGGGGAGGTAAAGGAGCCCCAGCATTTT. Its protein is CASSLGEVKEPQHF.

The chain carries TRBV3-1 (or the pseudogene TRBV3-2) and TRBJ2-4; TRBD2 aligns across 11 bases. The CDR3 is 19 residues long. CDR1 is LGHDT, CDR2 YNNKEL, per germline (reference sequence). The J segment lost 5 bases and the V segment lost 0 bases, leaving 12 bases of the junction unmatched. CDR3 in DNA: TGTGCCAGCAGCCAAGACCCCCCCGGGGTAGCGGGAGGGGAAAACATTCAGTACTTC. Protein product: CASSQDPPGVAGGENIQYF.

This clone was observed a handful of times. The J gene is TRBJ2-1, the V gene TRBV11-3, with 7 bases that match TRBD2. Losses at the gene ends were 1 base for V and 8 bases for J; bases not matched to a gene: 8. The germline CDR1 and CDR2 sequences are SGHNT and YENEEA. The CDR3 runs to 15 residues. CDR3 sequence (DNA): TGTGCCAGCAGCTTAGGGGAGGGGTTACATTATGAGCAGTTCTTC. It encodes CASSLGEGLHYEQFF. Drawing the rest from reference TRBV11-3 and TRBJ2-1, the complete variable domain is EAGVVQSPRYKIIEKKQPVAFWCNPISGHNTLYWYLQNLGQGPELLIRYENEEAVDDSQLPKDRFSAERLKGVDSTLKIQPAELGDSAVYLCASSLGEGLHYEQFFGPGTRLTVL.

As regards this clone: Distinct nucleotide sequences in the sample also encode this CDR3. V gene TRBV18 combines with J gene TRBJ2-5; D is unresolved. V shed 2 bases and J shed 3 bases, with 1 base lying between them. The CDR3 has 11 residues. CDR1 is KGHSH, CDR2 LQKENI, per germline. The CDR3 loop is CASSPKETQYF. CDR3 coding DNA: TGTGCCAGCTCACCAAAAGAGACCCAGTACTTC.

The chain joins TRBV5-5 to TRBJ1-2; 7 bases are a match to TRBD1. Germline V gives CDR1 SGHKS, CDR2 YYEKEE (reference sequence). Trimming took 2 bases from V and 10 from J; bases not matched to a gene: 8. The CDR3 has 13 amino acids. CDR3 residues: CASSLQGSPLYTF. The CDR3 DNA reads TGTGCCAGCAGCTTACAGGGGTCGCCTCTCTACACCTTC. Full variable domain (outside the CDR3, taken from reference TRBV5-5 and TRBJ1-2): DAGVTQSPTHLIKTRGQQVTLRCSPISGHKSVSWYQQVLGQGPQFIFQYYEKEERGRGNFPDRFSARQFPNYSSELNVNALLLGDSALYLCASSLQGSPLYTFGSGTRLTVV.

This clone was found once. The V gene is TRBV5-1, the J gene TRBJ2-1, with D tentatively TRBD1 (6 bases). CDR3 length: 15 amino acids. V lost 3 bases and J lost 7, with 17 bases in between. The germline V gene encodes CDR1 SGHRS and CDR2 YFSETQ. This CDR3 reads CASSSNSGTPNEQFF. DNA of the CDR3: TGCGCCAGCAGCTCCAATTCAGGGACACCTAATGAGCAGTTCTTC. The full variable domain, with the rest looked up from reference TRBV5-1 and TRBJ2-1, is KAGVTQTPRYLIKTRGQQVTLSCSPISGHRSVSWYQQTPGQGLQFLFEYFSETQRNKGNFPGRFSGRQFSNSRSEMNVSTLELGDSALYLCASSSNSGTPNEQFFGPGTRLTVL.

The genes are TRBV25-1 and TRBJ2-5, with D possibly matching TRBD2 (7 bases). The CDR3 totals 15 residues. Germline CDR1 and CDR2: MGHDK and SYGVNS. Between the trimmed V and J ends, which lost 5 bases and 5 bases, there was a span of 18 bases. The CDR3 bases are TGTGCCAGCAGTAAGGGGGAGGGCCGTCTGGAGACCCAGTACTTC. Translated: CASSKGEGRLETQYF.

The rearrangement uses TRBV5-1 and TRBJ2-5, with D maybe TRBD1 (6 bases). Germline V gene lookup returns CDR1 SGHRS and CDR2 YFSETQ. The CDR3 sequence is 15 residues long. V was cut by 0 bases and J by 7 bases, with 16 bases left in between. Written as DNA, the CDR3 is TGCGCCAGCAGCTTGGAGGCAGGGGTTGGTGGGACCCAGTACTTC. Encoded protein: CASSLEAGVGGTQYF.

CDR3 protein: CASSPVGGTQNEKLFF. CDR3 in DNA: TGCGCCAGCAGCCCCGTGGGGGGGACCCAAAATGAAAAACTGTTTTTT. This sequence joins TRBV5-1 and TRBJ1-4, with D maybe TRBD1 (5 bases). V gave up 4 bases and J gave up 5 bases, with 18 bases separating them. Germline CDR1 is SGHRS and CDR2 is YFSETQ. The CDR3 consists of 16 residues. Based on the CDR3 plus reference TRBV5-1 and TRBJ1-4, the full variable domain is KAGVTQTPRYLIKTRGQQVTLSCSPISGHRSVSWYQQTPGQGLQFLFEYFSETQRNKGNFPGRFSGRQFSNSRSEMNVSTLELGDSALYLCASSPVGGTQNEKLFFGSGTQLSVL.